A selection of T cell receptor beta chains follows, all from one sample in a study of cytomegalovirus exposure and HLA in healthy donors. The assay was immunoSEQ multiplex PCR, and TCRdb's table has in-frame clones only and misses some. The table includes about 300,000 clones, 85% to 90% detected once. Sample: PBMCs. These receptors were taken from a woman aged 18-29 years in good health and CMV-seronegative. CDR3s include the opening cysteine and the closing phenylalanine or tryptophan. The D gene is left open where the match is weak. For some rows the clone size is stated as once, few or many, or as a class when expanded; others skip it.

d_gene: NA; j_gene: TRBJ1-5; v_gene: TRBV19; abundance: NA; CDR3nt: TGTGCCAGTAGTACCGGAGGAGGGTGGATTAGCAATCAGCCCCAGCATTTT; CDR3aa: CASSTGGGWISNQPQHF
d_gene: NA; j_gene: TRBJ2-1; v_gene: TRBV6-6; abundance: NA; CDR3nt: TGTGCCAGCAGTTACTCGCGGCCGGACTACAATGAGCAGTTCTTC; CDR3aa: CASSYSRPDYNEQFF
d_gene: NA; j_gene: TRBJ1-2; v_gene: TRBV30; abundance: NA; CDR3nt: TGTGCCTGGAGTGGGGACACGTCTAACTATGGCTACACCTTC; CDR3aa: CAWSGDTSNYGYTF
d_gene: NA; j_gene: TRBJ1-1; v_gene: TRBV28; abundance: once; CDR3nt: TGTGCCAGCAGTCCCGTCCGGACACAAATGAACACTGAAGCTTTCTTT; CDR3aa: CASSPVRTQMNTEAFF
d_gene: NA; j_gene: TRBJ1-2; v_gene: TRBV9; abundance: NA; CDR3nt: TGTGCCAGCAGCGTAGGTACAGGTGACTATGGCTACACCTTC; CDR3aa: CASSVGTGDYGYTF
d_gene: TRBD1; j_gene: TRBJ2-7; v_gene: TRBV5-4; abundance: NA; CDR3nt: TGTGCCAGCAGCTCGCCGACAGGGAGCTCCTACGAGCAGTACTTC; CDR3aa: CASSSPTGSSYEQYF
d_gene: NA; j_gene: TRBJ1-3; v_gene: TRBV28; abundance: NA; CDR3nt: TGTGCCAGCAGGAACAGGGCTGGAAACACCATATATTTT; CDR3aa: CASRNRAGNTIYF
d_gene: NA; j_gene: TRBJ1-5; v_gene: TRBV13; abundance: NA; CDR3nt: TGTGCCAGCAGCTTAGATCGAGCTAGCAATCAGCCCCAGCATTTT; CDR3aa: CASSLDRASNQPQHF
d_gene: TRBD2; j_gene: TRBJ2-1; v_gene: TRBV7-9; abundance: NA; CDR3nt: TGTGCCAGCAGCTCCTTAGCGGGAGGGCCCCCCCACAATGAGCAGTTCTTC; CDR3aa: CASSSLAGGPPHNEQFF
d_gene: NA; j_gene: TRBJ2-3; v_gene: TRBV28; abundance: NA; CDR3nt: TGTGCCAGCTGTTCAGGGGGGAGCACAGATACGCAGTATTTT; CDR3aa: CASCSGGSTDTQYF
d_gene: TRBD2; j_gene: TRBJ2-7; v_gene: TRBV29-1; abundance: NA; CDR3nt: TGCAGCGTCGGACTAGCGGGAGTCGGGTACTTC; CDR3aa: CSVGLAGVGYF
d_gene: TRBD1; j_gene: TRBJ1-2; v_gene: TRBV7-2; abundance: NA; CDR3nt: TGTGCCAGCAGCTTTACAGGGGCGTCGGGCTATGGCTACACCTTC; CDR3aa: CASSFTGASGYGYTF
d_gene: NA; j_gene: TRBJ2-3; v_gene: TRBV4-1; abundance: NA; CDR3nt: TGCGCCAGCAGCACCTCTAGCCGACCCACAGATACGCAGTATTTT; CDR3aa: CASSTSSRPTDTQYF
d_gene: NA; j_gene: TRBJ2-2; v_gene: TRBV6-6; abundance: NA; CDR3nt: TGTGCCAGCAGTTACATGGGTCCAGGCGTCACCGGGGAGCTGTTTTTT; CDR3aa: CASSYMGPGVTGELFF
d_gene: TRBD1; j_gene: TRBJ2-5; v_gene: TRBV7-7; abundance: NA; CDR3nt: TGTGCTAGCAGCTTAGCGACAGGGGGGAAAGAGACCCAGTACTTC; CDR3aa: CASSLATGGKETQYF
d_gene: NA; j_gene: TRBJ1-1; v_gene: TRBV27; abundance: NA; CDR3nt: TGTCCATCTATAATCCTGCGGCGGGCGAACACTGAAGCTTTCTTT; CDR3aa: CPSIILRRANTEAFF